Listed below are T cell receptor beta chains from one sample, sequenced in a study of cytomegalovirus exposure and HLA in healthy donors. The assay was immunoSEQ multiplex PCR, and TCRdb's table has in-frame clones only and misses some. The sample has around 100,000 clones, about 77% seen once. Sequenced material: PBMCs. The receptors stem from a woman in her late teens or twenties in good health and CMV-seropositive. Both conserved end residues are part of each CDR3. D genes are given only for firm matches. Clone size is shown for a subset of rows, as once, few, many or a class of expanded clone.

v_gene,d_gene,abundance,j_gene,CDR3nt,CDR3aa
TRBV2,TRBD1,-,TRBJ2-2,TGTGCCAGCAGGCCACAGGGGGCCGGCACCGGGGAGCTGTTTTTT,CASRPQGAGTGELFF
TRBV6-5,TRBD1,-,TRBJ2-1,TGTGCCAGCAGTTACGCGAGACAGGGTGGGAGTGAGCAGTTCTTC,CASSYARQGGSEQFF
TRBV27,TRBD1,-,TRBJ2-1,TGTGCCAGCAGAAGACAGGGGGCTGACGGAAATGAGCAGTTCTTC,CASRRQGADGNEQFF
TRBV19,-,-,TRBJ1-1,TGTGCCAGTAGTATAGACAGGAGGGGACGCACTGAAGCTTTCTTT,CASSIDRRGRTEAFF
TRBV4-1,-,-,TRBJ1-2,TGCGCCAGCAGCCAAGAAGGAGGGGTAGGCTATGGCTACACCTTC,CASSQEGGVGYGYTF
TRBV27,TRBD1,-,TRBJ2-4,TGTGCCAGCAGTTTACATGAACAGGGGGTAGCCAAAAACATTCAGTACTTC,CASSLHEQGVAKNIQYF
TRBV27,-,-,TRBJ1-1,TGTGCCAGCAGTTTATTCCGGGGGGCTGAAGCTTTCTTT,CASSLFRGAEAFF
TRBV7-2,TRBD2,-,TRBJ2-7,TGTGCCAGCAGCTTATCCAGCGGGAGACACGAGCAGTACTTC,CASSLSSGRHEQYF
TRBV18,-,-,TRBJ2-5,TGTGCCAGCTCACCAGTAACGGGGATTCAAGAGACCCAGTACTTC,CASSPVTGIQETQYF
TRBV5-1,-,-,TRBJ1-1,TGCGCCAGCAGCTTCGACAGGAACACTGAAGCTTTCTTT,CASSFDRNTEAFF
TRBV18,-,-,TRBJ2-5,TGTGCCAGCTCACCTCTTGAAGAGACCCAGTACTTC,CASSPLEETQYF
TRBV5-6,TRBD2,-,TRBJ2-1,TGTGCCAGCAGCTTGATCCAGGGAGGGTACAATGAGCAGTTCTTC,CASSLIQGGYNEQFF
TRBV6-4,-,few,TRBJ2-3,TGTGCCAGCAGTGCGGAGCGCACAGATACGCAGTATTTT,CASSAERTDTQYF
TRBV7-6,-,-,TRBJ1-3,TGTGCCAGCAGCTACAGTACAGGATTTCAGGGAAACACCATATATTTT,CASSYSTGFQGNTIYF
TRBV9,TRBD1,-,TRBJ1-3,TGTGCCAGCAGCGTAGCGGACAGGGGGAGATCTGGAAACACCATATATTTT,CASSVADRGRSGNTIYF
TRBV2,TRBD1,few,TRBJ2-2,TGTGCCAGCAGTCGGACAGGGAGAGGGACCGGGGAGCTGTTTTTT,CASSRTGRGTGELFF
TRBV5-4,TRBD2,-,TRBJ2-1,TGTGCCAGCAGCTTGGGCGGGAGCTCCTACAATGAGCAGTTCTTC,CASSLGGSSYNEQFF
TRBV6-6,TRBD1,-,TRBJ2-5,TGTGCCAGCAGCCCGGGACAGGGGGCGTGGGGAGAGACCCAGTACTTC,CASSPGQGAWGETQYF
TRBV4-3,TRBD1,-,TRBJ2-7,TGCGCCAGCAGCCAGACTCGACAGGGGACCTACGAGCAGTACTTC,CASSQTRQGTYEQYF
TRBV7-3,-,-,TRBJ2-3,TGTGCCAGCAGCTTAACGTCTACCCGGGACTTCTCAGCAGATACGCAGTATTTT,CASSLTSTRDFSADTQYF
TRBV5-4,TRBD1,-,TRBJ1-4,TGTGCCAGCAGCTTAGGACAGGGGGAAAAACTGTTTTTT,CASSLGQGEKLFF
TRBV7-2,-,-,TRBJ2-3,TGTGCCAGCGGCAGCACAGATACGCAGTATTTT,CASGSTDTQYF
TRBV6-6,-,-,TRBJ2-7,TGTGCCAGCTCTCAGTGGGGAGACTCCGAGTACGAGCAGTACTTC,CASSQWGDSEYEQYF
TRBV30,-,-,TRBJ1-1,TGTGCCTGGAGTGTTGTGGAGGACACTGAAGCTTTCTTT,CAWSVVEDTEAFF
TRBV9,TRBD1,-,TRBJ2-7,TGTGCCAGCAGCAGACAGGGTCCAGACTACGAGCAGTACTTC,CASSRQGPDYEQYF
TRBV30,-,-,TRBJ2-7,TGTGCCTGGAGTGTAGGGGCAGGGGTCACCTACGAGCAGTACTTC,CAWSVGAGVTYEQYF
TRBV27,-,-,TRBJ2-7,TGTGCCAGCAGTTTAGGGGCCAGCGCCGAGCAGTACTTC,CASSLGASAEQYF
TRBV19,-,-,TRBJ1-2,TGTGCCAGTTCATGGACAGTTGGCTACACCTTC,CASSWTVGYTF
TRBV25-1,TRBD2,-,TRBJ2-5,TGTGCCAGCAGTGAGCTAGCGGGACAAGAGACCCAGTACTTC,CASSELAGQETQYF
TRBV7-9,-,-,TRBJ1-2,TGTGCCAGCAGCTTAGAGGGAGGGGCTGGCTACACCTTC,CASSLEGGAGYTF
TRBV7-7,-,-,TRBJ2-2,TGTGCTAGCAGCGCCGGGACTTCGAACACCGGGGAGCTGTTTTTT,CASSAGTSNTGELFF
TRBV6-5,TRBD1,-,TRBJ2-5,TGTGCCAGCAGTACAGACAGGGGGCTTGGGACCCAGTACTTC,CASSTDRGLGTQYF
TRBV11-1,-,-,TRBJ2-3,TGTGCCAGCAGCCCCCCACTAGGCACAGATACGCAGTATTTT,CASSPPLGTDTQYF